The 18 T cell receptor beta chains presented below share a single source sample, sequenced in a study of T cells in Graves' hyperthyroidism and ophthalmopathy. RNA transcripts yielded amplified TCR beta CDR3 regions. An initial round of RT-PCR targeting the TCR CDR3 relied on the HTBI primer set. TCRdb used MiXCR to reprocess the multiplex PCR reads, holding one entry per CDR3 protein. The sample lists about 360,000 distinct CDR3 sequences; less than 15% were seen once. The sequencing input was blood. The receptor set was obtained from a woman under 30 with Graves' hyperthyroidism.

The gene calls are TRBV29-1 and TRBJ1-4; perhaps TRBD1 as D (5 bases). With 4 bases removed from V and 3 bases from J, the gap between germline ends came to 9 bases. The CDR3 runs to 13 residues. The germline CDR1 and CDR2 sequences are SQVTM and ANQGSEA. The CDR3 DNA reads TGCAGCGTTGTAGGGGCATCTAATGAAAAACTGTTTTTT. Its translation is CSVVGASNEKLFF.

This clonotype was detected ten times or more. The gene calls are TRBV20-1 and TRBJ1-6; no clear D. From germline, CDR1 is DFQATT and CDR2 SNEGSKA (reference sequence). The length of the CDR3 is 13 residues. Trimming pared 2 bases from V and 9 bases from J, leaving 11 bases between. The DNA of the CDR3 is TGCAGTGCTAGATTCAGGCTTGGTTCACCCCTCCACTTT. This translates into CSARFRLGSPLHF.

This clonotype turned up a few times. This chain uses TRBV20-1 with TRBJ2-1; 12 nucleotides agree with TRBD2. CDR1 DFQATT and CDR2 SNEGSKA come from the germline V gene (reference sequence). The CDR3 runs to 16 residues. J was trimmed by 7 bases and V by 1 base; bases with no gene match: 8. CDR3 loop: CSARADLAGGLNEQFF. DNA of the CDR3: TGCAGTGCTAGAGCCGATCTAGCGGGGGGGCTGAATGAGCAGTTCTTC.

This clonotype was counted between two and nine times. The chain combines TRBV6-1 with TRBJ1-6, with no clear D. The germline V gene has CDR1 MNHNS and CDR2 SASEGT. This CDR3 has 15 residues. V lost 2 bases, J lost 5 bases, and 10 bases lay in between. The CDR3 sequence is CASSELGRDNSPLHF. In DNA form, the CDR3 reads TGTGCCAGCAGTGAATTAGGACGGGATAATTCACCCCTCCACTTT.

This clonotype was seen at least ten times. The chain has TRBV20-1 and TRBJ2-7; TRBD2 matches at 8 bases. The CDR3 spans 14 residues. Germline-derived CDR1 and CDR2 are DFQATT and SNEGSKA (reference sequence). With V trimmed by 4 bases and J by 0 bases, 5 bases remained unmatched. CDR3: CSAMLAGHSYEQYF. CDR3 coding DNA: TGCAGTGCTATGTTAGCGGGGCACTCCTACGAGCAGTACTTC.

This clonotype was seen repeatedly, ten times or more. The chain has TRBV30 and TRBJ1-4; no reliable D call. CDR3 length: 12 residues. Deletions cut 3 bases from V and 7 bases from J, with 9 bases between. Per the germline V gene, CDR1 is GTSNPN and CDR2 is SVGIG (reference sequence). In DNA form, the CDR3 reads TGTGCCTGGAGCTCGGAGGGTGAAAAACTGTTTTTT. The encoded protein is CAWSSEGEKLFF.

V usage is TRBV5-1 and J usage is TRBJ1-1; 7 bases agree with TRBD1. From germline, CDR1 is SGHRS and CDR2 YFSETQ. This CDR3 contains 16 residues. Losses at the gene ends were 4 bases for V and 2 bases for J; bases not matched to a gene: 11. The CDR3 sequence is CASSQRGQATNTEAFF. In DNA, the CDR3 is TGCGCCAGCAGCCAACGAGGACAGGCAACTAACACTGAAGCTTTCTTT.

At least ten counts were recorded for this clonotype. The chain uses TRBV7-2 and TRBJ2-1; 14 nucleotides line up with TRBD2. Germline V lookup: CDR1 SGHTA, CDR2 FQGNSA. V lost 2 bases and J lost 12; bases outside the gene matches: 6. The CDR3 consists of 15 residues. The CDR3 is CASSLTGLAGVGQFF. CDR3 bases: TGTGCCAGCAGCTTAACGGGACTAGCGGGAGTTGGGCAGTTCTTC.

This clonotype showed up just a few times. The chain links TRBV3-1 to TRBJ2-7, with 7 bases fitting TRBD2. The CDR3 length is 15 residues. Unmatched junction bases numbered 9, after V lost 4 bases and J lost 3 bases. Germline loops: CDR1 LGHDT, CDR2 YNNKEL (reference sequence). In DNA, the CDR3 is TGTGCCAGCAGCCCGGGGGAGGGAAGGAACTACGAGCAGTACTTC. This gives the protein CASSPGEGRNYEQYF.

The V gene is TRBV20-1, the J gene TRBJ2-7; 7 bases line up with TRBD1. The CDR3 is made up of 13 amino acids. Germline V gives CDR1 DFQATT, CDR2 SNEGSKA (reference sequence). Trimming removed 0 bases from V and 3 bases from J; junction bases left unmatched: 2. The CDR3 spells CSARERGLYEQYF. CDR3 nucleotides: TGCAGTGCTAGAGAAAGGGGGCTCTACGAGCAGTACTTC.

Note on this clonotype: One end of the junction does not line up with germline, which may come from a read error. The V and J genes are TRBV30 and TRBJ2-3; TRBD2 agrees at 8 bases. The CDR3 consists of 15 residues. The germline V gene encodes CDR1 GTSNPN and CDR2 SVGIG (reference sequence). The CDR3 DNA is TGTGCCTGGAGTCGGGGGGGGATTAGCACAGATACGCAGTGTTTT. Amino acids: CAWSRGGISTDTQCF.

CDR3 protein: CASSSQEGELTDTQYF. Written as DNA, the CDR3 is TGTGCCAGCAGCTCCCAGGAGGGGGAACTTACAGATACGCAGTATTTT. This chain links TRBV3-1 with TRBJ2-3; D assignment may be TRBD1 or TRBD2 (6 bases each). Germline V gene lookup returns CDR1 LGHDT and CDR2 YNNKEL (reference sequence). V was cut by 5 bases and J by 3 bases, with 18 bases left in between. The CDR3 loop spans 16 amino acids.

This clonotype was seen only a few times. This chain links TRBV5-5 with TRBJ1-5, with D possibly matching TRBD1 (5 bases). The CDR3 sequence is 15 residues long. Trimming took 3 bases from V and 4 from J, leaving 14 bases between them. In germline, CDR1 is SGHKS, CDR2 YYEKEE (reference sequence). The CDR3 DNA reads as TGTGCCAGCAGCTCCTTAGGTGGGGGGAATCAGCCCCAGCATTTT. Its protein product is CASSSLGGGNQPQHF.

This clonotype was picked up a small number of times. The genes are TRBV7-9 and TRBJ2-1; D not certain. The germline gives CDR1 SEHNR, CDR2 FQNEAQ (reference sequence). V lost 2 bases and J lost 10, with 21 bases in between. The CDR3 is 16 amino acids. The CDR3 loop reads CASSLPPQDINGEQFF. CDR3 DNA: TGTGCCAGCAGCTTACCCCCCCAGGATATTAACGGGGAGCAGTTCTTC.

This clonotype was recorded at least ten times. This chain uses TRBV4-3 with TRBJ2-3; D is tentatively TRBD1 or TRBD2 (5 bases each). Germline loops: CDR1 LGHNA, CDR2 YSLEER. The CDR3 has 16 residues. The V end was cut by 2 bases, the J end by 2 bases, with 14 bases between. The CDR3 bases are TGCGCCAGCAGCCAAAGTCAGGGACGACCCACAGATACGCAGTATTTT. This gives the protein CASSQSQGRPTDTQYF.

This clonotype was counted ten times or more. The V and J genes are TRBV12-3 or TRBV12-4 and TRBJ1-5; TRBD1 aligns across 7 bases. V lost 3 bases to trimming and J lost 4 bases; unmatched junction nucleotides: 6. The CDR3 loop spans 15 amino acids. The CDR3 DNA follows: TGTGCCAGCAGTTTGTGGACAGGAGAAAATCAGCCCCAGCATTTT. Protein product: CASSLWTGENQPQHF.

This clonotype was counted many times. This rearrangement joins TRBV3-1 to TRBJ2-7; perhaps TRBD2 as D (6 bases). Germline V gene lookup returns CDR1 LGHDT and CDR2 YNNKEL (reference sequence). This CDR3 contains 14 residues. V lost 4 bases, J lost 0 bases, and 10 bases lay in between. CDR3 nucleotide sequence: TGTGCCAGCAGCCTACGGGGGACCTCCTACGAGCAGTACTTC. Its protein product is CASSLRGTSYEQYF.

The chain couples TRBV20-1 to TRBJ2-3; unclear D gene. The CDR3 is 15 amino acids. Germline V lookup: CDR1 DFQATT, CDR2 SNEGSKA (reference sequence). Trimming shortened V by 0 bases and J by 4 bases, and 14 bases separated the two germline ends. CDR3 DNA: TGCAGTGCTAGAGATGCATCGTTCTACCCAGATACGCAGTATTTT. Protein product: CSARDASFYPDTQYF.